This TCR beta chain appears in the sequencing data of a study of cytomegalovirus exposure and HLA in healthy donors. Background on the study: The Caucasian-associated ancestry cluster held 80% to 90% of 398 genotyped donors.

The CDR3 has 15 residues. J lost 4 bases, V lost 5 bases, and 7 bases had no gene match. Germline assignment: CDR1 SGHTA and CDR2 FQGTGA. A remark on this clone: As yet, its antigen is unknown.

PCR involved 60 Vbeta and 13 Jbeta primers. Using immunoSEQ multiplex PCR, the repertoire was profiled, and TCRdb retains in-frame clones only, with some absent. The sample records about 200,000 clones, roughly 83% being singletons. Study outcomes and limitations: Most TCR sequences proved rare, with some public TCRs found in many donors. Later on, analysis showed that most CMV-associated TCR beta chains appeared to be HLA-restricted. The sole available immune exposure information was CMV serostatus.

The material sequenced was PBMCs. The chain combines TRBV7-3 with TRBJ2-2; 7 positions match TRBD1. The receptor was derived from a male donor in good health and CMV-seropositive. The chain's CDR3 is CASSPRQGSTGELFF. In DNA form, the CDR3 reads TGTGCCAGCAGCCCTCGACAGGGATCCACCGGGGAGCTGTTTTTT.